What follows are 21 T cell receptor beta chains derived from one specimen sequenced in a study of identical twins. TCRdb redid the calling of the 5' RACE reads with MiXCR, one entry per CDR3 protein. The repertoire includes about 250,000 distinct CDR3 sequences, about 8.5% of them detected once, and roughly 3% sits in the top ten. These records were also assigned to another study, of yellow fever vaccine responses in identical twins.

The source material was CD8+ T cells sorted from blood. The receptors stem from a woman between 18 and 29 years old in good health.

This chain links TRBV2 with TRBJ2-3, with TRBD1 identical over 11 bases. V lost 4 bases, J lost 0 bases, and 6 bases stayed unmatched. The CDR3 loop spans 17 amino acids. Per the germline V gene, CDR1 is SNHLY and CDR2 is FYNNEI. CDR3 loop: CASSGGGQGASTDTQYF. The CDR3 nucleotides are TGTGCCAGCAGTGGAGGCGGACAGGGGGCTAGCACAGATACGCAGTATTTT. Based on the CDR3 plus reference TRBV2 and TRBJ2-3, the full variable domain is EPEVTQTPSHQVTQMGQEVILRCVPISNHLYFYWYRQILGQKVEFLVSFYNNEISEKSEIFDDQFSVERPDGSNFTLKIRSTKLEDSAMYFCASSGGGQGASTDTQYFGPGTRLTVL.

This clonotype came up a few times. The chain links TRBV7-2 to TRBJ1-2; a possible D gene is TRBD1 (5 bases). The CDR3 sequence is 15 residues long. Germline V lookup: CDR1 SGHTA, CDR2 FQGNSA. Between the trimmed V and J ends, which lost 5 bases and 2 bases, there was a span of 15 bases. The CDR3 DNA follows: TGTGCCAGCAGCCCTGACCCCCAGGGAAACTATGGCTACACCTTC. Protein sequence: CASSPDPQGNYGYTF.

This clonotype was recorded many times. The rearrangement joins TRBV27 to TRBJ2-1, with D perhaps matching TRBD2 (5 bases). The germline CDR1 and CDR2 sequences are MNHEY and SMNVEV (reference sequence). Trimming shortened V by 1 base and J by 0 bases, and 7 bases separated the two germline ends. CDR3 length: 15 amino acids. Written as DNA, the CDR3 is TGTGCCAGCAGTTTATGGGAGAGCTCCTACAATGAGCAGTTCTTC. Translation gives CASSLWESSYNEQFF.

This clonotype was observed many times. The J gene is TRBJ2-5, the V gene TRBV7-2, with D unclear. The CDR3 covers 16 residues. Trimming stripped 0 bases from V and 5 bases from J, with 16 bases between. CDR1 SGHTA and CDR2 FQGNSA come from the germline V gene. The CDR3 nucleotides are TGTGCCAGCAGCTTAGCGCTTGACACGCTAGGGGAGACCCAGTACTTC. As protein: CASSLALDTLGETQYF.

In its sample, this clonotype was seen a few times. The chain is built from TRBV10-3 and TRBJ2-1; D is ambiguous. V was clipped by 8 bases and J by 5 bases, with 7 bases between them. The CDR3 totals 11 residues. CDR1 is ENHRY and CDR2 is SYGVKD in the germline V gene. This CDR3 is CAIVLNNEQFF. In DNA form, the CDR3 reads TGTGCCATCGTTCTAAACAATGAGCAGTTCTTC.

This clonotype turned up a few times. In DNA, the CDR3 is TGTGCCAGCAGCGTAGGCTCCGGGACTAGCGGATTGGCCCAGTACTTC. This encodes CASSVGSGTSGLAQYF. J is TRBJ2-5 and V is TRBV9; TRBD2 matches 11 bases. Germline CDR1 SGDLS, CDR2 YYNGEE. The ends lost 0 bases at V and 9 bases at J; junction bases unmatched: 10. The CDR3 contains 16 residues.

This clonotype was seen only a few times. This chain uses TRBV15 with TRBJ2-1, with a weak D call TRBD1 (6 bases). CDR1 is LNHNV, CDR2 YYDKDF, per germline (reference sequence). The CDR3 length is 15 residues. The germline V and J ends were trimmed by 4 bases and 6 bases, with 16 bases remaining between them. The CDR3 nucleotides read TGTGCCACCAGCACCGCGCGAGGGGGTCTCAATGAGCAGTTCTTC. It encodes CATSTARGGLNEQFF.

V usage is TRBV6-5 and J usage is TRBJ2-2, with D unclear. CDR1 is MNHEY, CDR2 SVGAGI, per germline. V was cut by 2 bases and J by 2 bases, with 6 bases left in between. There are 14 residues in the CDR3. CDR3 DNA: TGTGCCAGCAGTTACCGGTATAACACCGGGGAGCTGTTTTTT. It encodes CASSYRYNTGELFF.

This clonotype was observed a handful of times. CDR3 sequence (DNA): TGTGCCACCAGTGATAAGCGGGGATCCGTGGACACCGGGGAGCTGTTTTTT. Its translation is CATSDKRGSVDTGELFF. The rearrangement joins TRBV24-1 to TRBJ2-2; 7 bases are shared with TRBD2. The V gene's germline CDR1 is KGHDR and CDR2 SFDVKD. The CDR3 extends over 17 amino acids. The J segment lost 3 bases and the V segment lost 3 bases, leaving 9 bases of the junction unmatched.

This clonotype was picked up many times. This chain links TRBV12-3 or TRBV12-4 with TRBJ2-1, with D unclear. The CDR3 has 11 residues. With 7 bases removed from V and 13 bases from J, the gap between germline ends came to 14 bases. The CDR3 loop is CASMRTGPQFF. For the CDR3, the DNA is TGTGCCAGCATGAGAACTGGACCACAGTTCTTC.

The gene calls are TRBV25-1 and TRBJ1-2; no clear D. V was shortened by 9 bases and J by 0 bases, with 5 bases between the two germline ends. From germline, CDR1 is MGHDK and CDR2 SYGVNS. CDR3 size: 11 residues. The CDR3 reads CARETNYGYTF. DNA of the CDR3: TGTGCCAGGGAGACTAACTATGGCTACACCTTC.

This clonotype was counted ten times or more. The V gene is TRBV5-1, the J gene TRBJ2-7, with D tentatively TRBD2 (6 bases). The V end was cut by 2 bases, the J end by 6 bases, with 9 bases between. This CDR3 has 12 amino acids. Germline CDR1 is SGHRS and CDR2 is YFSETQ. The CDR3 coding sequence is TGCGCCAGCAGCTTTGGGGGGACCGAGCAGTACTTC. It codes for CASSFGGTEQYF.

The chain uses TRBV15 and TRBJ2-5; the match to TRBD1 covers 9 bases. The junction had 4 bases not matched to a gene; V was cut back by 3 bases and J by 2 bases. Per germline, CDR1 LNHNV and CDR2 YYDKDF (reference sequence). There are 15 residues in the CDR3. CDR3 DNA: TGTGCCACCAGCAGCCACAGGGGGCGGCAAGAGACCCAGTACTTC. Translated, it gives CATSSHRGRQETQYF. The full variable domain, with the rest looked up from reference TRBV15 and TRBJ2-5, is DAMVIQNPRYQVTQFGKPVTLSCSQTLNHNVMYWYQQKSSQAPKLLFHYYDKDFNNEADTPDNFQSRRPNTSFCFLDIRSPGLGDTAMYLCATSSHRGRQETQYFGPGTRLLVL.

This clonotype has only a few counts. This CDR3 is CATSRDPRADTQYF. CDR3 DNA sequence: TGTGCCACCAGCAGAGATCCAAGGGCAGATACGCAGTATTTT. The V and J genes are TRBV15 and TRBJ2-3; D is ambiguous. V lost 0 bases, J lost 4 bases, and 8 bases lay in between. CDR1 LNHNV and CDR2 YYDKDF come from the germline V gene (reference sequence). The CDR3 spans 14 residues. The full variable domain, with the rest looked up from reference TRBV15 and TRBJ2-3, is DAMVIQNPRYQVTQFGKPVTLSCSQTLNHNVMYWYQQKSSQAPKLLFHYYDKDFNNEADTPDNFQSRRPNTSFCFLDIRSPGLGDTAMYLCATSRDPRADTQYFGPGTRLTVL.

Many counts were recorded for this clonotype. V gene TRBV20-1 combines with J gene TRBJ2-6, with D perhaps matching TRBD1 or TRBD2 (5 bases each). The V gene lost 1 base and the J gene lost 0 bases, with 10 bases spanning the gap. The CDR3 totals 16 residues. In germline, CDR1 is DFQATT, CDR2 SNEGSKA (reference sequence). CDR3 in DNA: TGCAGTGCTAGAGGGGACGTAGGCTCTGGGGCCAACGTCCTGACTTTC. This gives the protein CSARGDVGSGANVLTF.

The V and J genes are TRBV20-1 and TRBJ2-7; D might be TRBD2 (6 bases). The CDR3 runs to 13 residues. Germline lookup yields CDR1 DFQATT and CDR2 SNEGSKA (reference sequence). V was shortened by 4 bases and J by 0 bases, with 10 bases between the two germline ends. CDR3 in DNA: TGCAGTGCTAAGTCTAGCGCCTCCTACGAGCAGTACTTC. Residues: CSAKSSASYEQYF.

This clonotype was found a few times. The rearrangement uses TRBV7-9 and TRBJ2-2; TRBD2 might be the D (6 bases). With 3 bases removed from V and 8 bases from J, the gap between germline ends came to 22 bases. Germline assignment: CDR1 SEHNR and CDR2 FQNEAQ (reference sequence). There are 17 residues in the CDR3. The CDR3 loop reads CASSLGPSGSFGGELFF. The CDR3 DNA follows: TGTGCCAGCAGCTTGGGACCGAGCGGGTCTTTCGGTGGGGAGCTGTTTTTT.

This clonotype was observed a handful of times. The chain combines TRBV4-3 with TRBJ2-2; the match to TRBD1 covers 7 bases. Trimming cost V 1 base and J 4 bases; bases outside gene matches: 12. The CDR3 has 18 amino acids. Germline V lookup: CDR1 LGHNA, CDR2 YSLEER. CDR3 protein: CASSQALAYNRGTGELFF. The CDR3 coding sequence is TGCGCCAGCAGCCAAGCTCTGGCTTACAACAGGGGCACCGGGGAGCTGTTTTTT.

This clonotype occurred a few times. The chain is built from TRBV4-3 and TRBJ2-1, with D possibly being TRBD1 or TRBD2 (5 bases each). This CDR3 contains 15 residues. Per the germline V gene, CDR1 is LGHNA and CDR2 is YSLEER. The V end was cut by 4 bases, the J end by 4 bases, with 14 bases between. CDR3 protein: CASSLRDEGYNEQFF. DNA for the CDR3: TGCGCCAGCAGCCTCAGGGATGAGGGATACAATGAGCAGTTCTTC.

This clonotype was observed at least ten times. The chain joins TRBV29-1 to TRBJ2-7; 11 nucleotides line up with TRBD2. The CDR3 contains 13 residues. The trim removed 3 bases at V and 3 bases at J, leaving 1 base unmatched. The V gene's germline CDR1 is SQVTM and CDR2 ANQGSEA. CDR3 sequence: CSVETSGNYEQYF. The CDR3 nucleotides read TGCAGCGTTGAGACTAGCGGGAACTACGAGCAGTACTTC.

This clonotype was seen ten or more times. This chain uses TRBV29-1 with TRBJ2-7; weak D call: TRBD1 (5 bases). CDR3 length equals 11 residues. Trimming removed 4 bases at V and 5 bases at J, with 9 bases between. CDR1 and CDR2 from the germline V gene are SQVTM and ANQGSEA. CDR3 sequence: CSVARGHEQYF. CDR3 coding DNA: TGCAGCGTTGCTAGGGGCCACGAGCAGTACTTC.